What follows are 21 T cell receptor beta chains derived from one specimen sequenced in a study of T cells in Graves' hyperthyroidism and ophthalmopathy. RNA transcripts served as the template for amplifying TCR beta CDR3 regions. When the TCR CDR3 underwent first-round RT-PCR, the HTBI primer set was used. TCRdb reprocessed the multiplex PCR reads via MiXCR and lists one record per CDR3 protein. The sample has 400,000 to 600,000 distinct CDR3 sequences, roughly 15% seen once; the top ten hold about 29%. The material sequenced was blood. The source is a woman in her thirties with Graves' ophthalmopathy.

The CDR3 loop reads CASSLSTRGVQETQYF. DNA of the CDR3: TGTGCCAGCAGTTTATCGACGCGGGGGGTCCAAGAGACCCAGTACTTC. V is TRBV27 and J is TRBJ2-5; the match to TRBD2 covers 8 bases. The CDR3 length is 16 residues. Germline-derived CDR1 and CDR2 are MNHEY and SMNVEV (reference sequence). With 0 bases clipped from V and 1 base from J, the junction kept 4 bases outside the gene matches.

Many counts were recorded for this clonotype. This chain connects TRBV28 to TRBJ1-5, with 8 bases that match TRBD1. The germline V gene encodes CDR1 MDHEN and CDR2 SYDVKM. The J segment lost 4 bases and the V segment lost 6 bases, leaving 8 bases of the junction unmatched. The CDR3 runs 15 residues. The DNA of the CDR3 is TGTGCCAGCAGATTCGGACAGGGACGGAATCAGCCCCAGCATTTT. Its translation is CASRFGQGRNQPQHF. Supplemented by reference TRBV28 and TRBJ1-5, the full variable domain reads DVKVTQSSRYLVKRTGEKVFLECVQDMDHENMFWYRQDPGLGLRLIYFSYDVKMKEKGDIPEGYSVSREKKERFSLILESASTNQTSMYLCASRFGQGRNQPQHFGDGTRLSIL.

This clonotype was seen many times. The CDR3 spells CASSILTGTSLGTDTQYF. The CDR3 coding sequence is TGTGCCAGTAGTATCCTAACCGGGACTAGTCTGGGCACAGATACGCAGTATTTT. The rearrangement links TRBV19 to TRBJ2-3; 8 bases are a match to TRBD2. Germline CDR1 is LNHDA and CDR2 is SQIVND (reference sequence). The J segment lost 1 base and the V segment lost 3 bases, leaving 12 bases of the junction unmatched. The CDR3 spans 18 residues.

This clonotype has only a few counts. A much larger clone lies a single base off, so this may be a read error. J is TRBJ1-2 and V is TRBV30, with 7 bases fitting TRBD1. The CDR3 length is 13 residues. CDR1 and CDR2 (germline): GTSNPN, SVGIG (reference sequence). Trimming took 3 bases from V and 6 from J; bases not matched to a gene: 7. The CDR3 protein is CAWRRQGLDGYTF. CDR3 DNA sequence: TGTGCCTGGAGACGACAGGGTCTTGATGGCTACACCTTC.

This clonotype was detected many times. The rearrangement joins TRBV20-1 to TRBJ2-3, with 12 bases matching TRBD2. The CDR3 length is 16 residues. V was pared by 5 bases and J by 2 bases, with 8 bases of the junction left unmatched. The germline CDR1 and CDR2 sequences are DFQATT and SNEGSKA (reference sequence). CDR3 DNA: TGCAGTGCTGGGCCCTCTAGCGGGAGGGCCACAGATACGCAGTATTTT. It translates to CSAGPSSGRATDTQYF.

This clonotype appeared a few times. The gene calls are TRBV6-1 and TRBJ2-6, with D unresolved. The CDR3 covers 14 residues. V lost 4 bases, J lost 6 bases, and 10 bases lay in between. The germline V gene has CDR1 MNHNS and CDR2 SASEGT. As DNA, the CDR3 is TGTGCCAGCAGTGCCGGATACCCGGCCAACGTCCTGACTTTC. As protein: CASSAGYPANVLTF.

This clonotype came up many times. The chain combines TRBV7-2 with TRBJ1-6, with 8 bases lining up with TRBD1. In germline, CDR1 is SGHTA, CDR2 FQGNSA. The CDR3 is made up of 12 amino acids. V lost 5 bases to trimming and J lost 15 bases; unmatched junction nucleotides: 6. This CDR3 is CASSPDRVVLHF. In DNA, the CDR3 is TGTGCCAGCAGCCCGGACAGGGTAGTCCTCCACTTT.

This clonotype came up many times. The chain has TRBV18 and TRBJ2-3, with D perhaps TRBD1 or TRBD2 (5 bases each). There are 17 residues in the CDR3. Germline assignment: CDR1 KGHSH and CDR2 LQKENI. Trimming shortened V by 5 bases and J by 6 bases, and 24 bases separated the two germline ends. The DNA of the CDR3 is TGTGCCAGCTCAATACCGGACGGGGCCGTCGCGACGGATACGCAGTATTTT. Its translation is CASSIPDGAVATDTQYF. Complete variable domain (other parts from reference TRBV18 and TRBJ2-3): NAGVMQNPRHLVRRRGQEARLRCSPMKGHSHVYWYRQLPEEGLKFMVYLQKENIIDESGMPKERFSAEFPKEGPSILRIQQVVRGDSAAYFCASSIPDGAVATDTQYFGPGTRLTVL.

This clonotype has ten or more counts. This rearrangement joins TRBV12-3 or TRBV12-4 to TRBJ2-1; a weak D match, TRBD2 (7 bases). V shed 6 bases and J shed 3 bases, with 18 bases lying between them. This CDR3 has 16 residues. The CDR3 sequence is CASSPLGGGGYNEQFF. Written as DNA, the CDR3 is TGTGCCAGCAGCCCCTTGGGAGGGGGAGGCTACAATGAGCAGTTCTTC.

The sample holds many counts of this clonotype. This rearrangement joins TRBV3-1 to TRBJ1-4; D might be TRBD1 (5 bases). Germline CDR1 reads LGHDT; CDR2 reads YNNKEL (reference sequence). Trimming left V 0 bases short and J 8 bases short, with 10 bases between. This CDR3 comprises 14 residues. The chain's CDR3 is CASSQDLGVEKLFF. In DNA form, the CDR3 reads TGTGCCAGCAGCCAAGATTTAGGGGTGGAAAAACTGTTTTTT.

Concerning this clonotype itself: A read error may be the cause here, since a much bigger clone is one base away. The chain has TRBV11-2 and TRBJ2-2; 8 nucleotides line up with TRBD2. The CDR3 covers 14 residues. V gave up 5 bases and J gave up 9 bases; unmatched junction bases: 8. Germline V CDR1 and CDR2: SGHAT, FQNNGV. This CDR3 reads CASSTLAVAWELFF. DNA of the CDR3: TGTGCCAGCAGCACACTAGCGGTGGCCTGGGAGCTGTTTTTT.

This clonotype was seen at least ten times. V usage is TRBV28 and J usage is TRBJ2-3, with no clear D. Germline lookup yields CDR1 MDHEN and CDR2 SYDVKM. The CDR3 totals 14 residues. Trimming cost V 2 bases and J 0 bases, with 6 bases left between them. The DNA for the CDR3 is TGTGCCAGCAGTTTACCCGACAGCACAGATACGCAGTATTTT. Protein: CASSLPDSTDTQYF.

This chain uses TRBV6-1 with TRBJ1-3, with D uncertain. The CDR3 contains 14 residues. Trimming took 7 bases from V and 1 from J, leaving 11 bases between them. CDR1 and CDR2 (germline): MNHNS, SASEGT. CDR3 nucleotide sequence: TGTGCCAGCATGGTCGAACTATCTGGAAACACCATATATTTT. It specifies CASMVELSGNTIYF.

The sample holds many counts of this clonotype. The CDR3 nucleotides are TGTGCCAGCAGCTTTAAGATCATGAACACTGAAGCTTTCTTT. It is translated as CASSFKIMNTEAFF. This chain uses TRBV7-2 with TRBJ1-1; no clear D. V lost 3 bases to trimming and J lost 0 bases, with 8 bases between them. CDR1 is SGHTA, CDR2 FQGNSA, per germline. The CDR3 spans 14 residues.

This clonotype showed up many times. The chain joins TRBV11-2 to TRBJ2-7, with 7 bases lining up with TRBD1. Germline V gene lookup returns CDR1 SGHAT and CDR2 FQNNGV. CDR3 length: 13 amino acids. J was trimmed by 5 bases and V by 5 bases; bases with no gene match: 6. The CDR3 here is CASSQDRNNEQYF. For the CDR3, the DNA is TGTGCCAGCAGCCAGGACAGGAATAACGAGCAGTACTTC.

This clonotype was recorded many times. The chain is built from TRBV27 and TRBJ2-2; 9 bases are a match to TRBD1. CDR1 is MNHEY, CDR2 SMNVEV, per germline (reference sequence). Trimming cost V 4 bases and J 7 bases; bases outside gene matches: 4. The CDR3 consists of 14 residues. The CDR3 region has the DNA TGTGCCAGCAGTTCGGACAGGGGAAACGGGGAGCTGTTTTTT. Protein: CASSSDRGNGELFF.

The chain links TRBV20-1 to TRBJ2-3; D is possibly TRBD1 (7 bases). Germline assignment: CDR1 DFQATT and CDR2 SNEGSKA (reference sequence). This CDR3 is built from 15 residues. The germline V and J ends were trimmed by 2 bases and 3 bases, with 15 bases remaining between them. The CDR3 spells CSARRGPGVTDTQYF. The CDR3 region has the DNA TGCAGTGCTAGAAGGGGGCCGGGAGTTACAGATACGCAGTATTTT.

This clonotype has at least ten counts. The chain joins TRBV15 to TRBJ2-3, with D tentatively TRBD1 or TRBD2 (5 bases each). Per germline, CDR1 LNHNV and CDR2 YYDKDF (reference sequence). The CDR3 has 15 amino acids. Trimming left V 5 bases short and J 0 bases short, with 12 bases between. The CDR3 region has the DNA TGTGCCACCAGCGGGGGTTTCACTAGCACAGATACGCAGTATTTT. This translates into CATSGGFTSTDTQYF.

Only a few counts were recorded for this clonotype. The chain carries TRBV4-1 and TRBJ1-3; unclear D gene. Germline V CDR1 and CDR2: MGHRA, YSYEKL. The CDR3 extends over 17 amino acids. The ends were cut back, 4 bases at V and 1 base at J, with 17 bases in the middle. The CDR3 loop reads CASSRYIGALSGNTIYF. The CDR3 nucleotides are TGCGCCAGCAGCCGATACATCGGCGCACTTTCTGGAAACACCATATATTTT.

A few counts support this clonotype. The V and J genes are TRBV5-6 and TRBJ2-7; D is uncertain. In germline, CDR1 is SGHDT, CDR2 YYEEEE. Trimming took 2 bases from V and 5 from J, leaving 17 bases between them. The CDR3 totals 15 residues. Here the CDR3 reads CASSLQMGSPHEQYF. The CDR3 nucleotides read TGTGCCAGCAGCTTACAGATGGGGTCCCCTCACGAGCAGTACTTC.

There are many counts of this clonotype. This chain joins TRBV20-1 and TRBJ2-1, with D possibly being TRBD2 (6 bases). The germline gives CDR1 DFQATT, CDR2 SNEGSKA (reference sequence). CDR3 length: 14 residues. Between the trimmed V and J ends, which lost 3 bases and 2 bases, there was a span of 11 bases. The CDR3 coding sequence is TGCAGTGCTAGGGGCGGGACGACCTACAATGAGCAGTTCTTC. Residues: CSARGGTTYNEQFF.